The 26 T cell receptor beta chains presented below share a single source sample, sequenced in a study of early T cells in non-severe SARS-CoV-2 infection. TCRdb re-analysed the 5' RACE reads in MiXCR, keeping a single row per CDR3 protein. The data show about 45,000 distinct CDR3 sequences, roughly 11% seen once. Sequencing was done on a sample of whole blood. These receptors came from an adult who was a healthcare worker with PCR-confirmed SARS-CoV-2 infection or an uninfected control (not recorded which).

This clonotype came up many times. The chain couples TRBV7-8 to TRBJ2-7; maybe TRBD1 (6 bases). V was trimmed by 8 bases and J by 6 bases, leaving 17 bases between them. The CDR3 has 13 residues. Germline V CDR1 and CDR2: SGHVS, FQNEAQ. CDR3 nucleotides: TGTGCCAGCTCCGGGGCAGGGGTAGGCGAGCAGTACTTC. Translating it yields CASSGAGVGEQYF.

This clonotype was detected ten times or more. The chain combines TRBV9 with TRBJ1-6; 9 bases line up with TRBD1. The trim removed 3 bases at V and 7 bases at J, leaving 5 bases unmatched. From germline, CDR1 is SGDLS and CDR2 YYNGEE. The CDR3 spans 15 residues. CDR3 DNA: TGTGCCAGCAGCGACGGGACAGGGAGGAATTCACCCCTCCACTTT. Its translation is CASSDGTGRNSPLHF.

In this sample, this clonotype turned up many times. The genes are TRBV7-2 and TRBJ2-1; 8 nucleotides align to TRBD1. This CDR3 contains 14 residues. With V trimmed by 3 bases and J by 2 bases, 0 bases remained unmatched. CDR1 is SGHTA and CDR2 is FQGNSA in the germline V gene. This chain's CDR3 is CASSLGQAYNEQFF. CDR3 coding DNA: TGTGCCAGCAGCTTGGGACAGGCCTACAATGAGCAGTTCTTC.

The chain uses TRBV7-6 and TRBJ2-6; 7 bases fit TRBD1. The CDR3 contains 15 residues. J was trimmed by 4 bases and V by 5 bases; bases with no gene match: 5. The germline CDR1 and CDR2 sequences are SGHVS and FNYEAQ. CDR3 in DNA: TGTGCCAGCAGCCGAGACAGGGTCGGGGCCAACGTCCTGACTTTC. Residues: CASSRDRVGANVLTF.

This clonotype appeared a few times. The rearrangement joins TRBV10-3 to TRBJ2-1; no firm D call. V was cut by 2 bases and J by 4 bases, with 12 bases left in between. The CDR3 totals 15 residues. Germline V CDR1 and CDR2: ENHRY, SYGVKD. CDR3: CAISEGSQKYNEQFF. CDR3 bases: TGTGCCATCAGTGAGGGCAGCCAAAAATACAATGAGCAGTTCTTC.

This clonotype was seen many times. The CDR3 loop reads CASTPGGRNQPQHF. For the CDR3, the DNA is TGTGCCAGCACCCCAGGGGGAAGAAATCAGCCCCAGCATTTT. The chain carries TRBV28 and TRBJ1-5; 7 bases line up with TRBD1. Trimming removed 7 bases from V and 4 bases from J; junction bases left unmatched: 7. Germline V gene lookup returns CDR1 MDHEN and CDR2 SYDVKM. This CDR3 comprises 14 residues.

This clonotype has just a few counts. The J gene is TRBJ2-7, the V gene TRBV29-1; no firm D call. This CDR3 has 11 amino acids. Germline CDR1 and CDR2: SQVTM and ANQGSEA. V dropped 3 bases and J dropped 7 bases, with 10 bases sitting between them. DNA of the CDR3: TGCAGCGTTGACGTAGGGATTGAGCAGTACTTC. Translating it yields CSVDVGIEQYF.

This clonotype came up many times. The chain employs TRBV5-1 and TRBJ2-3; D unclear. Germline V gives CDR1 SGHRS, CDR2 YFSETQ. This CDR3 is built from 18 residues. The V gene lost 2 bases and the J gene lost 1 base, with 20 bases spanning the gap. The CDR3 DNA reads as TGCGCCAGCAGCTTCGGACGACCCGAGTGGTTGCGCACAGATACGCAGTATTTT. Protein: CASSFGRPEWLRTDTQYF.

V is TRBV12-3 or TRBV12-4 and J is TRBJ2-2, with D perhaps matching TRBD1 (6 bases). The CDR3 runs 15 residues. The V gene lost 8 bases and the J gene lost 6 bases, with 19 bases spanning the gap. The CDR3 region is CASREPGHTAGELFF. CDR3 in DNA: TGTGCCAGCCGAGAACCGGGACATACGGCCGGGGAGCTGTTTTTT.

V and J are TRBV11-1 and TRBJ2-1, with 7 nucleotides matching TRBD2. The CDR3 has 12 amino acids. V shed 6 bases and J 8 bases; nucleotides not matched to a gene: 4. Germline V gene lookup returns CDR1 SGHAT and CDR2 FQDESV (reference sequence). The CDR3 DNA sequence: TGTGCCAGCAGGCAGGGACTATATGAGCAGTTCTTC. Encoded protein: CASRQGLYEQFF.

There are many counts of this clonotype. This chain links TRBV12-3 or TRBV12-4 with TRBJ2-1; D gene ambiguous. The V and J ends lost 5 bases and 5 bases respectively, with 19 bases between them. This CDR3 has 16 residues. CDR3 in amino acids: CASSPSQTNGHNEQFF. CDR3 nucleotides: TGTGCCAGCAGTCCAAGTCAGACCAACGGTCACAATGAGCAGTTCTTC.

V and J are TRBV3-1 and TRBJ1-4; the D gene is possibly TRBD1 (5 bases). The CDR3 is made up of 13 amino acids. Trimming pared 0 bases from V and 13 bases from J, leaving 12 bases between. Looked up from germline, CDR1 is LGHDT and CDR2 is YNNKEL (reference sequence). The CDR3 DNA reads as TGTGCCAGCAGCCAAGATGGACGACAGTTACTGTTTTTT. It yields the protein CASSQDGRQLLFF. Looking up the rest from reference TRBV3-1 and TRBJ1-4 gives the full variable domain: DTAVSQTPKYLVTQMGNDKSIKCEQNLGHDTMYWYKQDSKKFLKIMFSYNNKELIINETVPNRFSPKSPDKAHLNLHINSLELGDSAVYFCASSQDGRQLLFFGSGTQLSVL.

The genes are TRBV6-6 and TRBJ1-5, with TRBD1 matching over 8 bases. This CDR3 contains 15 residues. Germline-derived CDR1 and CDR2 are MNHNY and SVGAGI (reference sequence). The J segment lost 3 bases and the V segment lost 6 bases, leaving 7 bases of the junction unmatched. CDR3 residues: CASRRDRPANQPQHF. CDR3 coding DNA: TGTGCCAGCAGAAGGGACAGGCCTGCCAATCAGCCCCAGCATTTT.

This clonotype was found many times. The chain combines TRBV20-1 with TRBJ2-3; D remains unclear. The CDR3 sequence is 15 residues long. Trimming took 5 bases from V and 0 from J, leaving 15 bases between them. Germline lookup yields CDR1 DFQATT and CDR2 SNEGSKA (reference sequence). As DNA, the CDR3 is TGCAGTGCTCCTATAGCAGTACCTAGCACAGATACGCAGTATTTT. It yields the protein CSAPIAVPSTDTQYF.

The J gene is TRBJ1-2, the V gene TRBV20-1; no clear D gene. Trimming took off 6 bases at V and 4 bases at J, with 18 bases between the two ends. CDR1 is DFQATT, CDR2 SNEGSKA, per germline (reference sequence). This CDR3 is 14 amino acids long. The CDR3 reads CSADRTDGGYGYTF. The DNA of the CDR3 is TGCAGTGCAGACCGGACGGATGGCGGCTATGGCTACACCTTC.

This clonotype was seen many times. The CDR3 DNA is TGCAGCGTTGGACGGGCTAGCGGAGGCCGGCAGGAGACCCAGTACTTC. Translated: CSVGRASGGRQETQYF. The rearrangement joins TRBV29-1 to TRBJ2-5; 7 bases agree with TRBD2. The CDR3 covers 16 residues. Germline CDR1 and CDR2: SQVTM and ANQGSEA. V was pared by 4 bases and J by 5 bases, with 16 bases of the junction left unmatched.

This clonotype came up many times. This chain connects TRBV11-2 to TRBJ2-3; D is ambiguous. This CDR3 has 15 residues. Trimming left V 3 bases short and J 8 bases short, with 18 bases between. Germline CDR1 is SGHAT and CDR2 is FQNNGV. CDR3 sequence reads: CASSFDRGQSLTQYF. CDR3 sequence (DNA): TGTGCCAGCAGCTTCGACCGTGGCCAATCCCTTACGCAGTATTTT.

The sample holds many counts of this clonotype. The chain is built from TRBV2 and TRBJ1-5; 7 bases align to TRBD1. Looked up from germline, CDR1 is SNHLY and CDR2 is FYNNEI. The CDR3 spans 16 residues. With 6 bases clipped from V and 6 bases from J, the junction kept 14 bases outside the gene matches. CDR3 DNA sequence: TGTGCCAGCAGATCACAATTGGACAGGTCATCTCAGCCCCAGCATTTT. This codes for CASRSQLDRSSQPQHF. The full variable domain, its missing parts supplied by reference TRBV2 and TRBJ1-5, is EPEVTQTPSHQVTQMGQEVILRCVPISNHLYFYWYRQILGQKVEFLVSFYNNEISEKSEIFDDQFSVERPDGSNFTLKIRSTKLEDSAMYFCASRSQLDRSSQPQHFGDGTRLSIL.

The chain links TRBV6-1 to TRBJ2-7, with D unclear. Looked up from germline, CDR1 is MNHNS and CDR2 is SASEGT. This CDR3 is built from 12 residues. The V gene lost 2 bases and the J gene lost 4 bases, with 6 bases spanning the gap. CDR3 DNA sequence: TGTGCCAGCAGTGAAATTGGGTACGAGCAGTACTTC. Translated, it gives CASSEIGYEQYF.

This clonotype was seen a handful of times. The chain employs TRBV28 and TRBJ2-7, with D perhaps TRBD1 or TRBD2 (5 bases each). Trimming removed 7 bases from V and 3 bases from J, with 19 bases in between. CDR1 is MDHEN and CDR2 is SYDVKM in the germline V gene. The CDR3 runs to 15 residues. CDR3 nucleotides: TGTGCCAGCAAACCCCCCGGGACCGTAATCTACGAGCAGTACTTC. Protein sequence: CASKPPGTVIYEQYF. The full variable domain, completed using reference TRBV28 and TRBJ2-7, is DVKVTQSSRYLVKRTGEKVFLECVQDMDHENMFWYRQDPGLGLRLIYFSYDVKMKEKGDIPEGYSVSREKKERFSLILESASTNQTSMYLCASKPPGTVIYEQYFGPGTRLTVT.

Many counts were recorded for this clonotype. The DNA of the CDR3 is TGTGCCAGCTCACCAGCGACAGGGGTCTACGAGCAGTACTTC. The encoded protein is CASSPATGVYEQYF. V usage is TRBV18 and J usage is TRBJ2-7, with TRBD1 matching 8 bases. The ends lost 2 bases at V and 3 bases at J; junction bases unmatched: 3. CDR3 size: 14 residues. Per the germline V gene, CDR1 is KGHSH and CDR2 is LQKENI.

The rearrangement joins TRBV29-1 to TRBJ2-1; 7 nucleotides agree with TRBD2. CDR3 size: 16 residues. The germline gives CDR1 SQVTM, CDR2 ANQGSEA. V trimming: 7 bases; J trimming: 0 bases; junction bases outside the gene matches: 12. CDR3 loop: CSATSAFTSSYNEQFF. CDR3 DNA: TGCAGCGCTACTAGCGCTTTTACCAGCTCCTACAATGAGCAGTTCTTC.

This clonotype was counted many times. This chain's CDR3 is CASSPGGFYEQYF. The CDR3 region has the DNA TGTGCCAGCAGTCCGGGGGGGTTCTACGAGCAGTACTTC. The rearrangement uses TRBV27 and TRBJ2-7, with 8 bases matching TRBD2. V lost 5 bases to trimming and J lost 3 bases; unmatched junction nucleotides: 3. Germline loops: CDR1 MNHEY, CDR2 SMNVEV (reference sequence). The CDR3 runs 13 residues.

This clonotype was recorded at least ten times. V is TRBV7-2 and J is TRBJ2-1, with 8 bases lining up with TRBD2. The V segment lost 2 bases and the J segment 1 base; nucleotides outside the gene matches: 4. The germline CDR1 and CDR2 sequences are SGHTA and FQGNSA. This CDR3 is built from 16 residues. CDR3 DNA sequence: TGTGCCAGCAGCTTAATGAGCGGGAGTTCCTACAATGAGCAGTTCTTC. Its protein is CASSLMSGSSYNEQFF. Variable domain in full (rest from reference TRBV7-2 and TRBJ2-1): GAGVSQSPSNKVTEKGKDVELRCDPISGHTALYWYRQSLGQGLEFLIYFQGNSAPDKSGLPSDRFSAERTGGSVSTLTIQRTQQEDSAVYLCASSLMSGSSYNEQFFGPGTRLTVL.

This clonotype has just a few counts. The CDR3 here is CASSLGPPSAKNIQYF. CDR3 DNA: TGTGCCAGCAGCTTGGGGCCCCCTAGCGCCAAAAACATTCAGTACTTC. V is TRBV7-2 and J is TRBJ2-4, with D possibly being TRBD1 or TRBD2 (5 bases each). The V and J ends lost 3 bases and 1 base respectively, with 13 bases between them. CDR3 length equals 16 residues. Germline lookup yields CDR1 SGHTA and CDR2 FQGNSA.

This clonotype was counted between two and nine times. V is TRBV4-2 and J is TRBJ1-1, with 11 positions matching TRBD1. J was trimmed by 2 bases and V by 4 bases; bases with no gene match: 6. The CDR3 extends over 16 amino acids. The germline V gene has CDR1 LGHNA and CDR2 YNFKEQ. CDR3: CASSPTGQGVNTEAFF. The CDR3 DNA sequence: TGTGCCAGCAGCCCGACGGGACAGGGGGTCAACACTGAAGCTTTCTTT.